This T cell receptor (beta chain) originates from a study of T cell responses to AZD1222 COVID-19 vaccine. Study-level points and caveats: In the spike-specific TCR repertoire, nearly half reportedly target unmutated variant regions. Repertoire collection took place solely once the T cell response had peaked.

Repertoires were generated with immunoSEQ multiplex PCR, while TCRdb's copy carries only in-frame clones and drops some. The sample includes hundreds of thousands of clones, 90% to 95% seen only once; the top ten take 0.5% to 0.65%. For this clone: Antigen unknown.

This TCR came from an adult who received the AZD1222 COVID-19 vaccine. Specimen: peripheral blood, collected 28 days after the second AZD1222 dose.

The CDR3 DNA reads as TGTGCCAGCAGCCCAGACAGCTCCTACAATGAGCAGTTCTTC. This codes for CASSPDSSYNEQFF. The V call is TRBV7-8, the J call TRBJ2-1; TRBD1 is a possible D gene (5 bases). The CDR3 is 14 amino acids. Trimming left V 5 bases short and J 0 bases short, with 8 bases between. CDR1 SGHVS and CDR2 FQNEAQ come from the germline V gene.